The rows below give T cell receptor beta chains drawn from one sample of a study of spatial heterogeneity in lung cancer. TCRdb ran MiXCR on the 5' RACE reads and lists one entry per CDR3 protein. This sample has 40,000 to 45,000 distinct CDR3 sequences, with under 7.5% found just once. Sequenced material: PBMCs, taken at surgery. These receptors were taken from a female donor with early-stage non-small cell lung cancer. The CDR3 runs from the conserved cysteine through the conserved F or W. Each record gives: J gene, D gene, V gene, clone size, CDR3 protein, CDR3 DNA. The D gene is left open where the match is weak. Clone size appears in some rows only: once, few, many, or a class for an expanded clone.

TRBJ2-3 | TRBD1 | TRBV6-5 | many | CASSYVQGARGTDTQYF | TGTGCCAGCAGTTATGTTCAGGGGGCGAGGGGCACAGATACGCAGTATTTT
TRBJ1-3 | . | TRBV9 | few | CASSVESRQPGRNTIYF | TGTGCCAGCAGCGTAGAAAGCCGACAGCCAGGGCGAAACACCATATATTTT
TRBJ1-2 | . | TRBV7-9 | many | CASSLEEDYGYTF | TGTGCCAGCAGCTTAGAGGAGGACTATGGCTACACCTTC
TRBJ1-1 | . | TRBV7-9 | many | CASSLTQGLAEAFF | TGTGCCAGCAGCTTGACACAGGGTTTGGCTGAAGCTTTCTTT
TRBJ2-3 | . | TRBV9 | few | CASRPTTDTQYF | TGTGCCAGCAGACCGACTACAGATACGCAGTATTTT
TRBJ2-7 | TRBD1 | TRBV30 | few | CAWQTGTGVEQYF | TGTGCCTGGCAAACCGGGACAGGGGTCGAGCAGTACTTC
TRBJ2-4 | . | TRBV6-2/TRBV6-3 | . | CASSLGGVLNIQYF | TGTGCCAGCAGTTTGGGGGGAGTTTTAAACATTCAGTACTTC
TRBJ1-1 | . | TRBV2 | many | CARGRGTEAFF | TGTGCCCGAGGGCGGGGCACTGAAGCTTTCTTT
TRBJ2-3 | TRBD2 | TRBV20-1 | many | CSAPSSGGADTQYF | TGCAGTGCTCCGTCTAGCGGGGGGGCGGATACGCAGTATTTT
TRBJ2-5 | TRBD2 | TRBV9 | many | CASSVGGYAGGETQYF | TGTGCCAGCAGCGTAGGGGGCTACGCGGGGGGAGAGACCCAGTACTTC
TRBJ2-5 | TRBD2 | TRBV7-9 | few | CASSTPGLAGSSQETQYF | TGTGCCAGCAGCACTCCGGGACTAGCGGGGTCCTCACAAGAGACCCAGTACTTC